These 7 T cell receptor beta chains originate from one sample sequenced in a study of cytomegalovirus exposure and HLA in healthy donors. Data came from immunoSEQ multiplex PCR; TCRdb stores just in-frame clones and leaves some out. This table holds approximately 120,000 clones, 94% found once. Source material: PBMCs. These receptors came from a young woman in good health and CMV-seronegative.

The chain links TRBV9 to TRBJ1-2; D unresolved. This CDR3 has 14 amino acids. Between the trimmed V and J ends, which lost 4 bases and 8 bases, there was a span of 18 bases. The germline V gene has CDR1 SGDLS and CDR2 YYNGEE. The CDR3 coding sequence is TGTGCCAGCAGCCTCGGAGGCATGGAGGCGGGCTACACCTTC. This encodes CASSLGGMEAGYTF.

J is TRBJ2-6 and V is TRBV29-1, with 7 positions matching TRBD1. The length of the CDR3 is 16 residues. V was clipped by 6 bases and J by 0 bases; unmatched bases: 8. Germline V CDR1 and CDR2: SQVTM, ANQGSEA. CDR3 in amino acids: CSVRDSYYSGANVLTF. The CDR3 bases are TGCAGCGTCCGGGACAGCTATTACTCTGGGGCCAACGTCCTGACTTTC.

This clone was seen only a few times. The chain couples TRBV4-1 to TRBJ2-7, with a weak D call TRBD1 (7 bases). V was clipped by 4 bases and J by 3 bases, with 22 bases between them. The CDR3 spans 17 residues. Germline-derived CDR1 and CDR2 are MGHRA and YSYEKL. CDR3 bases: TGCGCCAGCAGCCTAAACGCGGCAGGGGGGACCTACTACGAGCAGTACTTC. It yields the protein CASSLNAAGGTYYEQYF.

The chain recombines TRBV19 with TRBJ2-5; 7 bases are shared with TRBD2. Germline CDR1 is LNHDA and CDR2 is SQIVND (reference sequence). The CDR3 has 16 amino acids. The V segment lost 4 bases and the J segment 2 bases; nucleotides outside the gene matches: 10. The CDR3 sequence is CASSTLLWGGQETQYF. For the CDR3, the DNA is TGTGCCAGTAGTACCCTCTTGTGGGGGGGGCAAGAGACCCAGTACTTC.

The gene calls are TRBV10-3 and TRBJ1-1; the D is unclear. Per the germline V gene, CDR1 is ENHRY and CDR2 is SYGVKD. Deletions cut 5 bases from V and 2 bases from J, with 6 bases between. This CDR3 is built from 12 residues. CDR3 DNA sequence: TGTGCCATCAGTACGAGAAACACTGAAGCTTTCTTT. Translated: CAISTRNTEAFF.

The rearrangement uses TRBV5-1 and TRBJ2-1, with D possibly TRBD1 on 6 matching bases. CDR3 length equals 13 residues. V was pared by 7 bases and J by 4 bases, with 12 bases between. CDR1 and CDR2 from the germline V gene are SGHRS and YFSETQ. DNA of the CDR3: TGCGCCAGCCGACAGGATCTATACAATGAGCAGTTCTTC. Translation gives CASRQDLYNEQFF. Filled out from reference TRBV5-1 and TRBJ2-1, the complete variable domain reads KAGVTQTPRYLIKTRGQQVTLSCSPISGHRSVSWYQQTPGQGLQFLFEYFSETQRNKGNFPGRFSGRQFSNSRSEMNVSTLELGDSALYLCASRQDLYNEQFFGPGTRLTVL.

The chain is built from TRBV29-1 and TRBJ2-5; TRBD1 matches 7 bases. CDR3 length: 15 residues. Germline lookup yields CDR1 SQVTM and CDR2 ANQGSEA. The V and J ends lost 0 bases and 3 bases, in that order; junction bases with no gene match: 7. The CDR3 reads CSVEDWRTGEETQYF. CDR3 DNA: TGCAGCGTTGAAGATTGGAGGACAGGAGAAGAGACCCAGTACTTC.